The entry below gives a single T cell receptor (beta chain) sequence along with its context. The antigen is unknown. Documented time point: cycle 4 day 1 (C4D1), after 6 weeks of nivolumab. After autologous stem cell transplantation all patients relapsed, and prior brentuximab vedotin exposure differed between cohorts. It was by magnetic negative selection that CD4+ T cells were purified from thawed PBMCs. Generated by immunoSEQ multiplex PCR, the TCRdb table keeps only in-frame clones and is missing some. The table shows tens of thousands of clones, with around 79% occurring only once. The V and J ends lost 2 bases and 5 bases, in that order; junction bases with no gene match: 4. Germline CDR1 is SGHVS and CDR2 is FNYEAQ. The CDR3 is 14 amino acids. This sample is drawn from a study of PD-1 blockade in classical Hodgkin lymphoma. Overall study findings and caveats: Underlying causes for the observed repertoire differences were not defined, possibly disease activity or prior therapy. For complete responders, baseline diversity was comparable to that of newly diagnosed patients.

J is TRBJ1-1 and V is TRBV7-6, with TRBD1 matching over 8 bases. The source is a human donor with classical Hodgkin lymphoma. Material: CD4+ T cells from blood, obtained before the fourth cycle of nivolumab. The CDR3 loop reads CASSLNTGGTEAFF. In DNA form, the CDR3 reads TGTGCCAGCAGCTTAAACACAGGGGGGACTGAAGCTTTCTTT.